This T cell receptor beta chain was identified in a study of regulatory T cells in long-lasting Graves disease. As to time point: newly diagnosed GD, antithyroid drugs for less than 3 months. PBMC-extracted RNA yielded the TCR library. This clonotype was picked up a small number of times. The V end lost 0 bases, the J end lost 4 bases, and 19 bases lay between the germline ends. The germline gives CDR1 DFQATT, CDR2 SNEGSKA (reference sequence). CDR3 length equals 17 residues. Researchers made TCR beta libraries by using iRepertoire HTBI primers and running Arm-PCR on CDR3 regions. TCRdb passed the multiplex PCR reads through MiXCR, listing each CDR3 protein once. The table has 400,000 to 450,000 distinct CDR3 sequences, about 15% seen once. Separately, the same data were catalogued under a study of T cells in Graves' hyperthyroidism and ophthalmopathy.

The V gene is TRBV20-1, the J gene TRBJ2-1; D is uncertain. This receptor was obtained from a woman aged 25 to 39 with Graves disease. This material consisted of peripheral blood mononuclear cells (PBMCs), taken at new diagnosis, from a patient treated with antithyroid drugs. The CDR3 nucleotides are TGCAGTGCTAGAGATCGGGTACTACTCAGCAATTACAATGAGCAGTTCTTC. It is translated as CSARDRVLLSNYNEQFF.